Listed below are T cell receptor beta chains from one sample, sequenced in a study of T cell changes during pregnancy in multiple sclerosis. This table comes from immunoSEQ multiplex PCR, and its TCRdb copy is limited to in-frame clones, with some not included. The table includes some 50,000 clones, under 95% detected once. This specimen was CD4+ T cells from peripheral blood mononuclear cells, taken in the second trimester of pregnancy. The origin of the receptors is a female donor with multiple sclerosis, enrolled in a pregnancy study. Each CDR3 is given with its conserved first and last residue. D genes are given only for firm matches. Clone size, where shown, is once, few, many, or a class for clones that have expanded.

size	V	J	D	DNA	CDR3
NA	TRBV9	TRBJ2-1	NA	TGTGCCAGCAGCCCGGAGGGGCTCAACAATGAGCAGTTCTTC	CASSPEGLNNEQFF
NA	TRBV7-2	TRBJ1-6	NA	TGTGCCAGCAGCTCCAGGGTAGGACCCCTCCACTTT	CASSSRVGPLHF
NA	TRBV4-1	TRBJ1-2	TRBD1	TGCGCCAGCAGCCAAGTGTTGGGCAGGGGGGTTGGCTACACCTTC	CASSQVLGRGVGYTF
NA	TRBV19	TRBJ1-1	TRBD1	TGTGCCAGTACCCCTTTAAGGACAGGGAACACTGAAGCTTTCTTT	CASTPLRTGNTEAFF
NA	TRBV11-2	TRBJ1-5	NA	TGTGCCAGCAGCTTAGGACTAAAGAACAATCAGCCCCAGCATTTT	CASSLGLKNNQPQHF
NA	TRBV13	TRBJ2-1	TRBD1	TGTGCCAGCAGCTGGGACAGGGAACTTTACAATGAGCAGTTCTTC	CASSWDRELYNEQFF
NA	TRBV18	TRBJ1-2	TRBD1	TGTGCCAGCTCACCTAAACAGGGGGCGAACTATGGCTACACCTTC	CASSPKQGANYGYTF
NA	TRBV5-1	TRBJ1-2	NA	TGCGCCAGCAGCCCACTACAGGGTTCCTATGGCTACACCTTC	CASSPLQGSYGYTF
NA	TRBV15	TRBJ2-5	NA	TGTGCCACCAGCAGAGGAAGAGGTTTAGGGGGAGAGACCCAGTACTTC	CATSRGRGLGGETQYF
once	TRBV9	TRBJ2-1	NA	TGTGCCAGCAGCCCCGTCGATACGGCCTACAATGAGCAGTTCTTC	CASSPVDTAYNEQFF
NA	TRBV29-1	TRBJ1-2	TRBD1	TGCAGCGCTTCCACGGGACAGAGATTCTATGGCTACACCTTC	CSASTGQRFYGYTF
once	TRBV7-9	TRBJ2-1	TRBD2	TGTGCCAGCAGCTCTAAGGGACTAGCGGGAGTAAGTGAGCAGTTCTTC	CASSSKGLAGVSEQFF
NA	TRBV5-4	TRBJ2-7	NA	TGTGCCAGCAGCCGGGGACTCTCCTACGAGCAGTACTTC	CASSRGLSYEQYF
NA	TRBV28	TRBJ1-4	TRBD1	TGTGCCAGCAGTTTCCCTGGACAGGGCACTAATGAAAAACTGTTTTTT	CASSFPGQGTNEKLFF
once	TRBV7-8	TRBJ2-7	TRBD2	TGTGCCAGCAGCTTAGCGGGGGGACTAGCGGGTGACTACGAGCAGTACTTC	CASSLAGGLAGDYEQYF
NA	TRBV30	TRBJ1-3	NA	TGTGCCCGCCAAGGGGCCCCTGGAAACACCATATATTTT	CARQGAPGNTIYF
NA	TRBV28	TRBJ2-1	NA	TGTGCCAGCAGTTTATACCGGGGGGCAGGATTCGACAATGAGCAGTTCTTC	CASSLYRGAGFDNEQFF
NA	TRBV18	TRBJ2-2	TRBD1	TGTGCCAGCTCACCAGGGACAGGGGGCAACGGGGAGCTGTTTTTT	CASSPGTGGNGELFF
NA	TRBV6-4	TRBJ1-6	NA	TGTGCCAGCAGTGAACAGAGAGGGAATTCACCCCTCCACTTT	CASSEQRGNSPLHF
NA	TRBV7-6	TRBJ1-1	TRBD1	TGTGCCAGCAGCCGGACAGGGAAGACTGAAGCTTTCTTT	CASSRTGKTEAFF
NA	TRBV6-5	TRBJ2-7	TRBD2	TGTGCCGTAAAGGGACTAGCGTCCTACGAGCAGTACTTC	CAVKGLASYEQYF
NA	TRBV5-5	TRBJ1-5	NA	TGTGCCAGCAGCTTGGCCCCAGGGGCCAATCAGCCCCAGCATTTT	CASSLAPGANQPQHF
once	TRBV7-2	TRBJ2-7	NA	TGTGCCAGCAGCTTAGCTCGGGACTCCAGGTTTAACGAGCAGTACTTC	CASSLARDSRFNEQYF
NA	TRBV21-1	TRBJ2-1	NA	TGTGCCAGCAGCACCCAGGGCTTTGAGCAGTTCTTC	CASSTQGFEQFF
NA	TRBV5-6	TRBJ1-2	NA	TGTGCCAGCAGCTTGAGGGGGTCTCTTGCCTATGGCTACACCTTC	CASSLRGSLAYGYTF
NA	TRBV28	TRBJ2-4	TRBD2	TGTGCCAGCAGTTTATCCGGCAGTGCGGGGGAAGACATTCAGTACTTC	CASSLSGSAGEDIQYF
once	TRBV5-1	TRBJ2-5	TRBD2	TGCGCCAGCAGCCAGGGGACTAGCGGCCAAGAGACCCAGTACTTC	CASSQGTSGQETQYF
NA	TRBV9	TRBJ2-1	NA	TGTGCCAGCAGCGTAGGGGGGACTCCTAACAATGAGCAGTTCTTC	CASSVGGTPNNEQFF
once	TRBV19	TRBJ2-3	TRBD2	TGTGCCAGTAGGAAGACCGGGGGGTTCACAGATACGCAGTATTTT	CASRKTGGFTDTQYF
NA	TRBV9	TRBJ2-4	TRBD1	TGTGCCAGCAGCCCCGAGGGGGCCATTCAGTACTTC	CASSPEGAIQYF
few	TRBV28	TRBJ2-7	TRBD2	TGTGCCAGCGATTCTAGCGGGAGTCCCCTAGAGGAGCAGTACTTC	CASDSSGSPLEEQYF
NA	TRBV6-1	TRBJ2-7	TRBD1	TGTGCCAGCTCTGCCGGGACAGGGCAATTCGAGCAGTACTTC	CASSAGTGQFEQYF
NA	TRBV5-6	TRBJ2-1	TRBD2	TGTGCCAGCAGCGGACTAGCGGGGGGAACCTACAATGAGCAGTTCTTC	CASSGLAGGTYNEQFF
NA	TRBV29-1	TRBJ2-5	NA	TGCAGCGTTGGACAGCAAGAGACCCAGTACTTC	CSVGQQETQYF
NA	TRBV27	TRBJ2-7	NA	TGTGCCACTTCCAGGAGGGGGCGCGATGAGCAGTACTTC	CATSRRGRDEQYF
NA	TRBV9	TRBJ1-1	NA	TGTGCCAGCAGCCTCGACCGGGTGAACACTGAAGCTTTCTTT	CASSLDRVNTEAFF
NA	TRBV6-6	TRBJ2-7	NA	TGTGCCAGCAGTTACACCCTTCGGGGTCCCTACGAGCAGTACTTC	CASSYTLRGPYEQYF
NA	TRBV6-6	TRBJ2-1	TRBD2	TGTGCCAGCAGTTACCCTCCGGGGGGGGCCAATGAGCAGTTCTTC	CASSYPPGGANEQFF
NA	TRBV7-9	TRBJ2-1	TRBD2	TGTGCCAGCAGCTTAGAATGGACTAGCGGGACCAATGAGCAGTTCTTC	CASSLEWTSGTNEQFF
NA	TRBV6-5	TRBJ2-7	NA	TGTGCCAGCAGAGCCCCGGTTACCTACGAGCAGTACTTC	CASRAPVTYEQYF
once	TRBV2	TRBJ2-7	TRBD2	TGTGCCAGCAGAAAAACTAGCGGGAGGGCCTTCTACGAGCAGTACTTC	CASRKTSGRAFYEQYF
few	TRBV5-1	TRBJ1-1	NA	TGCGCCAGCAGCTTGGACAGAGCTATCAACACTGAAGCTTTCTTT	CASSLDRAINTEAFF
NA	TRBV6-5	TRBJ1-1	NA	TGTGCCAGCAGTTACCGGCAGGGTTCCACTGAAGCTTTCTTT	CASSYRQGSTEAFF